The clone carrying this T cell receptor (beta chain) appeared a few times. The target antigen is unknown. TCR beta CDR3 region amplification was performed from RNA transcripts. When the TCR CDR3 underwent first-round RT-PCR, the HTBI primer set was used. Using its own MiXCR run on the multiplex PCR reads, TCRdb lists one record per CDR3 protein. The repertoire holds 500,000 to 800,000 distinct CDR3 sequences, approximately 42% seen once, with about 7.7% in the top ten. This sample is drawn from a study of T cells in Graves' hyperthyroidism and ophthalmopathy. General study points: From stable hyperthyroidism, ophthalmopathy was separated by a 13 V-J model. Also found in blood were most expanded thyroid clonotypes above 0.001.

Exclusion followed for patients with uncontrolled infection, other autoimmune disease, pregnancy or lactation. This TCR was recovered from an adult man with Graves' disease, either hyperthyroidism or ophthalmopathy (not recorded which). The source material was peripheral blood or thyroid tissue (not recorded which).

The CDR3, as DNA: TGTGCCAGCAACCTGGGCGGCGGTCGACTGAACACCGGGGAGCTGTTTTTT. Translated: CASNLGGGRLNTGELFF. The chain couples TRBV11-2 to TRBJ2-2; D call uncertain. The V gene lost 7 bases and the J gene lost 1 base, with 19 bases spanning the gap. Germline assignment: CDR1 SGHAT and CDR2 FQNNGV. The CDR3 is 17 residues long. Full variable domain (remainder filled in from reference TRBV11-2 and TRBJ2-2): EAGVAQSPRYKIIEKRQSVAFWCNPISGHATLYWYQQILGQGPKLLIQFQNNGVVDDSQLPKDRFSAERLKGVDSTLKIQPAKLEDSAVYLCASNLGGGRLNTGELFFGEGSRLTVL.